Listed below are T cell receptor beta chains from one sample, sequenced in a study of cytomegalovirus exposure and HLA in healthy donors. The repertoire was sequenced with immunoSEQ multiplex PCR; TCRdb's copy has only in-frame clones and lacks some. In the table there are 150,000 or so clones, approximately 82% of which are singletons. Material: PBMCs. Receptor source: a man in his late teens or twenties in good health and CMV-seropositive. Both conserved end residues are part of each CDR3. The order of the fields is CDR3 DNA, CDR3 protein, clone size, V gene, D gene, J gene. A D gene is named only where the DNA matches it firmly. The size entry is marked missing in some rows and otherwise reads once, few, many or a size class.

cdr3_nt: TGTGCCAGCAGCCCGACAGGGGACAGCACAGATACGCAGTATTTT
cdr3_aa: CASSPTGDSTDTQYF
clone_size: .
v_call: TRBV5-4
d_call: TRBD1
j_call: TRBJ2-3

cdr3_nt: TGTGCCAGCAGCCCTCGGGGGGGCGCCTTAGCGGGGGCCAACGTCCTGACTTTC
cdr3_aa: CASSPRGGALAGANVLTF
clone_size: .
v_call: TRBV7-3
d_call: TRBD2
j_call: TRBJ2-6

cdr3_nt: TGTGCCAGCAGCTCGGAGTACGAGCAGTACTTC
cdr3_aa: CASSSEYEQYF
clone_size: .
v_call: TRBV5-6
d_call: .
j_call: TRBJ2-7

cdr3_nt: TGTGCCAGCAGTCCGAACCTCTTGGGGACTAGTCTTTACGAGCAGTACTTC
cdr3_aa: CASSPNLLGTSLYEQYF
clone_size: .
v_call: TRBV27
d_call: TRBD2
j_call: TRBJ2-7

cdr3_nt: TGTGCCAGCAGCCCACCGGGACTAGCGGGCTCTGGGGCTTACGAGCAGTACTTC
cdr3_aa: CASSPPGLAGSGAYEQYF
clone_size: .
v_call: TRBV7-9
d_call: TRBD2
j_call: TRBJ2-7

cdr3_nt: TGTGCCAGCAGTCTCCGGACAGGGGGCGCATATGGCTACACCTTC
cdr3_aa: CASSLRTGGAYGYTF
clone_size: few
v_call: TRBV28
d_call: TRBD1
j_call: TRBJ1-2

cdr3_nt: TGCGCCAGCAGTGTCCTAGCGGGAGGGTCCGAGCAGTACTTC
cdr3_aa: CASSVLAGGSEQYF
clone_size: once
v_call: TRBV10-2
d_call: TRBD2
j_call: TRBJ2-7

cdr3_nt: TGCGCCAGCAGTAAAGACACCCCCAGAGAGCAGTACTTC
cdr3_aa: CASSKDTPREQYF
clone_size: few
v_call: TRBV4-1
d_call: .
j_call: TRBJ2-7

cdr3_nt: TGCAGCGTTGAAGACGCCGGGACAGGGGAAGAGCAGTACTTC
cdr3_aa: CSVEDAGTGEEQYF
clone_size: .
v_call: TRBV29-1
d_call: TRBD1
j_call: TRBJ2-7

cdr3_nt: TGCGCCAGCAGCTTGGTTCCGGGACAGGGAGAAAAACTGTTTTTT
cdr3_aa: CASSLVPGQGEKLFF
clone_size: .
v_call: TRBV5-1
d_call: TRBD1
j_call: TRBJ1-4

cdr3_nt: TGTGCCAGCAGCTTAGGTCTCTCGACCGGGGAGCTGTTTTTT
cdr3_aa: CASSLGLSTGELFF
clone_size: few
v_call: TRBV7-8
d_call: .
j_call: TRBJ2-2

cdr3_nt: TGTGCCAGCAGTCCGGGACTAGTTACCGGGGAGCTGTTTTTT
cdr3_aa: CASSPGLVTGELFF
clone_size: once
v_call: TRBV27
d_call: TRBD2
j_call: TRBJ2-2

cdr3_nt: TGCAGCGTTGCGGGCAGGGCCTTGGGCATTCAGTACTTC
cdr3_aa: CSVAGRALGIQYF
clone_size: few
v_call: TRBV29-1
d_call: .
j_call: TRBJ2-4

cdr3_nt: TGTGCCAGTTCGCGAGGAGACTTACCCACAGATACGCAGTATTTT
cdr3_aa: CASSRGDLPTDTQYF
clone_size: once
v_call: TRBV19
d_call: .
j_call: TRBJ2-3

cdr3_nt: TGTGCCAGCAGCCAGACCGGGACAGGATGGGAGACCCAGTACTTC
cdr3_aa: CASSQTGTGWETQYF
clone_size: .
v_call: TRBV6-6
d_call: TRBD1
j_call: TRBJ2-5

cdr3_nt: TGTGCCAGCAGCGGACAGGGGGAAGGCCAAGAGACCCAGTACTTC
cdr3_aa: CASSGQGEGQETQYF
clone_size: .
v_call: TRBV9
d_call: TRBD1
j_call: TRBJ2-5

cdr3_nt: TGTGCCAGCAGCGTGATCGGGGGTACCACAGATACGCAGTATTTT
cdr3_aa: CASSVIGGTTDTQYF
clone_size: .
v_call: TRBV7-3
d_call: .
j_call: TRBJ2-3

cdr3_nt: TGTGCCAGCAGCCAAACAGGAGAAAATCAGCCCCAGCATTTT
cdr3_aa: CASSQTGENQPQHF
clone_size: .
v_call: TRBV4-2
d_call: .
j_call: TRBJ1-5

cdr3_nt: TGTGCCAGCAGCCAACTTCCCTACAATGAGCAGTTCTTC
cdr3_aa: CASSQLPYNEQFF
clone_size: .
v_call: TRBV11-2
d_call: .
j_call: TRBJ2-1

cdr3_nt: TGTGCCAGCAGCGCCGGACATAAATCCTACAATGAGCAGTTCTTC
cdr3_aa: CASSAGHKSYNEQFF
clone_size: once
v_call: TRBV27
d_call: .
j_call: TRBJ2-1

cdr3_nt: TGTGCCAGCAGTTACTCGACAGAACCGGCCAAAAACATTCAGTACTTC
cdr3_aa: CASSYSTEPAKNIQYF
clone_size: .
v_call: TRBV6-6
d_call: .
j_call: TRBJ2-4

cdr3_nt: TGTGCCAGCAGCTTGGGACTAGCGGGGACCTACGAGCAGTACTTC
cdr3_aa: CASSLGLAGTYEQYF
clone_size: .
v_call: TRBV7-9
d_call: TRBD2
j_call: TRBJ2-7